What follows describes a single T cell receptor beta chain. Its antigen is still unknown. TCRdb reanalysed the RT-PCR reads using MiXCR and keeps one entry per CDR3 protein. Of approximately 290,000 distinct CDR3 sequences in the sample, about 20% were seen once. CDR1 and CDR2 (germline): SGHTA, FQGNSA. The CDR3 contains 15 residues. Trimming took 5 bases from V and 10 from J, leaving 22 bases between them. The data belong to a study of response to subunit inactivated influenza vaccine. Study outcomes and limitations: With each seasonal influenza vaccination, the authors suggested, few new T cells are recruited.

The starting material was PBMCs from blood, obtained 21 months after vaccination. This clonotype originated in a man between 50 and 75 years old who received an inactivated influenza vaccine. This rearrangement joins TRBV7-2 to TRBJ2-3; possibly TRBD1 for D (5 bases). As DNA, the CDR3 is TGTGCCAGCAGCCGAAGGGGTTCATGGGCCTGGGCGCAGTATTTT. As protein: CASSRRGSWAWAQYF.